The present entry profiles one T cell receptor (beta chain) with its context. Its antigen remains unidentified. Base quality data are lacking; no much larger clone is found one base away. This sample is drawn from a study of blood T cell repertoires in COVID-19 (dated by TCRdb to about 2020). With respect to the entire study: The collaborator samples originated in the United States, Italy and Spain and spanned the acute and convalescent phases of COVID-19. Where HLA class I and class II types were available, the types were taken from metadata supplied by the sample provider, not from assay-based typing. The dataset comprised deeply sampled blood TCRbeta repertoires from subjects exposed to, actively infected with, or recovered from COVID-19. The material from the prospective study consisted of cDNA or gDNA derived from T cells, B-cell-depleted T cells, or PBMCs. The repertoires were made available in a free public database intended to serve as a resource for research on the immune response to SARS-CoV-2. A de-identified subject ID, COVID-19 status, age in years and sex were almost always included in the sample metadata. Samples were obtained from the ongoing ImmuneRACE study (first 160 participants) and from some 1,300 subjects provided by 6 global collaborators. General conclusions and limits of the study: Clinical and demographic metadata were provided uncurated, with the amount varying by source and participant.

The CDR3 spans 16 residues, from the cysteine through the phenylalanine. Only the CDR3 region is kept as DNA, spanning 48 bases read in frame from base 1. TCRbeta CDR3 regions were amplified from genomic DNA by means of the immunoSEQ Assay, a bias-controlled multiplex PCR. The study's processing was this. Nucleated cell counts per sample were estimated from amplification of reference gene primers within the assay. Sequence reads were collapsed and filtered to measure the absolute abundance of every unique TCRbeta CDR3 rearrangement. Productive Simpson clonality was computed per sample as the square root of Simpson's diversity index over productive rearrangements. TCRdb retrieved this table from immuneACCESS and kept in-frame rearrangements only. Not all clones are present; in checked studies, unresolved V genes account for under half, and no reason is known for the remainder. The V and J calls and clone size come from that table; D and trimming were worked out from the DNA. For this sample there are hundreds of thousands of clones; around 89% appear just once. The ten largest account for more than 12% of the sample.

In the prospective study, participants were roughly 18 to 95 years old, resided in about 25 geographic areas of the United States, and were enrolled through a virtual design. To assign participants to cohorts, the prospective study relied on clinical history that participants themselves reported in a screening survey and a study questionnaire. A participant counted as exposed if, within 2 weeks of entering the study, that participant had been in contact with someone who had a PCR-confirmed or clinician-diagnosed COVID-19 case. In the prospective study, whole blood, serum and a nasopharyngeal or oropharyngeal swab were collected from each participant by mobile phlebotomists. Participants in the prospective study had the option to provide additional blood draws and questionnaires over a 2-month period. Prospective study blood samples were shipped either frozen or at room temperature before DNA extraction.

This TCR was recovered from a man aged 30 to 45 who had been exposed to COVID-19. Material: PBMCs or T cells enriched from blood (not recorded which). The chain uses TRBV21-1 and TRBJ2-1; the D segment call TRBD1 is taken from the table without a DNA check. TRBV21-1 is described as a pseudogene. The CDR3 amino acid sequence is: CASRRTGPLPGNEQFF. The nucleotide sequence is TGTGCCAGCAGAAGGACAGGCCCACTCCCCGGCAATGAGCAGTTCTTC.